The 29 T cell receptor beta chains below all came from one sample that was sequenced in a study of T cell repertoires in cytomegalovirus infection. These receptors have no identified antigens. TCRdb independently ran MiXCR on the reads; one entry per CDR3 protein. This sample has around 750,000 distinct CDR3 sequences, with approximately 29% found just once. This specimen was cultured CD8+ T cells from PBMCs, taken from culture after CMV antigen stimulation. The receptor set was obtained from a human donor in good health (CMV status not recorded). Some clones in this sample may be carry-over from other donors' samples.

Only a few counts were recorded for this clonotype. The chain links TRBV7-3 to TRBJ2-3; unclear D gene. The CDR3 totals 13 residues. The V gene's germline CDR1 is SGHTA and CDR2 FQGTGA. V was cut by 3 bases and J by 2 bases, with 6 bases left in between. This CDR3 reads CASSFILTDTQYF. The CDR3 coding sequence is TGTGCCAGCAGCTTCATCCTCACAGATACGCAGTATTTT.

This clonotype was detected ten times or more. This chain links TRBV7-2 with TRBJ1-1; D is ambiguous. Looked up from germline, CDR1 is SGHTA and CDR2 is FQGNSA. Trimming took off 0 bases at V and 4 bases at J, with 9 bases between the two ends. This CDR3 region has 14 residues. CDR3 amino acids: CASSLAGPSTEAFF. DNA for the CDR3: TGTGCCAGCAGCTTAGCCGGTCCCAGCACTGAAGCTTTCTTT.

This chain links TRBV27 with TRBJ1-2; D is perhaps TRBD1 (5 bases). Trimming took off 5 bases at V and 4 bases at J, with 11 bases between the two ends. This CDR3 comprises 13 residues. In germline, CDR1 is MNHEY, CDR2 SMNVEV (reference sequence). The DNA for the CDR3 is TGTGCCAGCAGTCCAGACAGATTCTATGGCTACACCTTC. Its protein is CASSPDRFYGYTF.

The chain couples TRBV29-1 to TRBJ1-1, with a tentative D call TRBD1 (5 bases). This CDR3 is built from 14 residues. The V end lost 7 bases, the J end lost 0 bases, and 15 bases lay between the germline ends. Germline assignment: CDR1 SQVTM and CDR2 ANQGSEA. CDR3 nucleotides: TGCAGCGGCCACCGGGACCACCTGAACACTGAAGCTTTCTTT. Translated: CSGHRDHLNTEAFF.

In its sample, this clonotype was seen many times. V and J are TRBV12-3 or TRBV12-4 and TRBJ2-5; D is perhaps TRBD1 or TRBD2 (5 bases each). The CDR3 length is 14 residues. V was clipped by 7 bases and J by 1 base, with 13 bases between them. The DNA for the CDR3 is TGTGCCAGCACCCGGGGACCTACCCAAGAGACCCAGTACTTC. It specifies CASTRGPTQETQYF.

In this sample, this clonotype turned up a few times. The chain employs TRBV7-9 and TRBJ2-7; a possible D gene is TRBD1 (6 bases). The germline V and J ends were trimmed by 5 bases and 2 bases, with 10 bases remaining between them. The CDR3 has 13 residues. Germline V gives CDR1 SEHNR, CDR2 FQNEAQ (reference sequence). The DNA for the CDR3 is TGTGCCAGCAGCACGGACAGCACCTACGAGCAGTACTTC. This translates into CASSTDSTYEQYF.

In its sample, this clonotype was seen a few times. This chain links TRBV6-6 with TRBJ1-2; D ambiguous. The V end was cut by 0 bases, the J end by 2 bases, with 7 bases between. CDR1 and CDR2 from the germline V gene are MNHNY and SVGAGI (reference sequence). This CDR3 comprises 14 residues. CDR3 amino acids: CASSYSRENYGYTF. In DNA, the CDR3 is TGTGCCAGCAGTTACTCGCGCGAAAACTATGGCTACACCTTC.

This clonotype was counted only a few times. The chain carries TRBV11-3 and TRBJ2-7; TRBD2 matches 12 bases. The length of the CDR3 is 15 residues. Germline V lookup: CDR1 SGHNT, CDR2 YENEEA. J was trimmed by 0 bases and V by 5 bases; bases with no gene match: 2. CDR3 loop: CASSVLAGGSYEQYV. The DNA for the CDR3 is TGTGCCAGCAGCGTACTAGCGGGGGGCTCCTACGAGCAGTACGTC.

This rearrangement joins TRBV7-9 to TRBJ1-2, with TRBD1 matching over 10 bases. Germline V gives CDR1 SEHNR, CDR2 FQNEAQ (reference sequence). The CDR3 runs to 14 residues. The V segment lost 4 bases and the J segment 7 bases; nucleotides outside the gene matches: 6. CDR3 bases: TGTGCCAGCAGCTCGACAGGGGGCTTCGGTGGCTACACCTTC. Amino acid sequence: CASSSTGGFGGYTF.

The gene calls are TRBV15 and TRBJ1-2; the D gene is possibly TRBD1 (5 bases). The CDR3 consists of 17 residues. Germline V gives CDR1 LNHNV, CDR2 YYDKDF (reference sequence). V was clipped by 0 bases and J by 4 bases, with 18 bases between them. CDR3 nucleotides: TGTGCCACCAGCAGAGATATGGCAGCAGGGAATCCCTATGGCTACACCTTC. Amino acid sequence: CATSRDMAAGNPYGYTF.

This clonotype was detected only a few times. The V call is TRBV7-3, the J call TRBJ2-6; a weak D match, TRBD1 (6 bases). Germline loops: CDR1 SGHTA, CDR2 FQGTGA. V was cut by 5 bases and J by 0 bases, with 14 bases left in between. CDR3 length equals 17 residues. CDR3: CASSLRTVHSGANVLTF. CDR3 bases: TGTGCCAGCAGCCTCAGGACAGTCCACTCTGGGGCCAACGTCCTGACTTTC.

The sample holds many counts of this clonotype. The CDR3 reads CASSSVLPGLAGGPETQYF. Written as DNA, the CDR3 is TGTGCCAGCAGCTCAGTTCTCCCGGGACTAGCGGGGGGGCCAGAGACCCAGTACTTC. This chain uses TRBV7-2 with TRBJ2-5; 16 bases map to TRBD2. The CDR3 covers 19 residues. V lost 4 bases to trimming and J lost 4 bases; unmatched junction nucleotides: 12. CDR1 SGHTA and CDR2 FQGNSA come from the germline V gene.

CDR3 nucleotide sequence: TGTGCCAGCAGCGACCCCGGGACACCGAACACTGAAGCTTTCTTT. Its protein product is CASSDPGTPNTEAFF. The chain uses TRBV11-3 and TRBJ1-1; TRBD1 is a possible D gene (6 bases). The CDR3 length is 15 residues. V lost 5 bases, J lost 1 base, and 14 bases lay in between. Germline lookup yields CDR1 SGHNT and CDR2 YENEEA.

In its sample, this clonotype was seen many times. This rearrangement joins TRBV6-5 to TRBJ2-2; 9 nucleotides match TRBD2. J gave up 2 bases and V 4 bases, and 17 bases lay outside the gene matches. Germline V gene sequence: CDR1 MNHEY, CDR2 SVGAGI. The CDR3 has 20 residues. The CDR3 bases are TGTGCCAGCAGTTCCCTCGGGATAGCGGGGGCCGTCCTTAACACCGGGGAGCTGTTTTTT. Its translation: CASSSLGIAGAVLNTGELFF.

This clonotype has just a few counts. The V and J genes are TRBV29-1 and TRBJ2-1, with D uncertain. Looked up from germline, CDR1 is SQVTM and CDR2 is ANQGSEA. Trimming removed 5 bases at V and 9 bases at J, with 14 bases between. CDR3 length: 12 amino acids. The DNA of the CDR3 is TGCAGCGTTTTATTAGCCTGGGGTGAGCAGTTCTTC. Its translation: CSVLLAWGEQFF.

This chain connects TRBV2 to TRBJ2-7; D could derive from TRBD1 or TRBD2 (5 bases each). The CDR3 has 15 amino acids. The germline CDR1 and CDR2 sequences are SNHLY and FYNNEI. V was trimmed by 6 bases and J by 2 bases, leaving 17 bases between them. This CDR3 reads CASRVWDRGTYEQYV. In DNA, the CDR3 is TGTGCCAGCAGGGTTTGGGACCGGGGTACCTACGAGCAGTACGTC.

Comments on this clonotype: A much larger clone lies one base from this, so it may be a read error. The rearrangement links TRBV7-2 to TRBJ2-5; 7 bases map to TRBD2. This CDR3 region has 14 residues. Unmatched junction bases numbered 4, after V lost 1 base and J lost 5 bases. Germline values: CDR1 SGHTA, CDR2 FQGNSA. The CDR3: CASSLVTSRETQYF. CDR3 coding DNA: TGTGCCAGCAGCTTAGTGACTAGCCGTGAGACCCAGTACTTC.

This clonotype was detected ten times or more. The chain couples TRBV7-6 to TRBJ2-7; 10 nucleotides match TRBD2. Germline V gene data show CDR1 as SGHVS and CDR2 as FNYEAQ. Trimming took 4 bases from V and 5 from J; bases not matched to a gene: 11. This CDR3 is 16 amino acids long. The CDR3 sequence: CASSYTSGDSADEQYF. The CDR3 DNA is TGTGCCAGCAGCTATACTAGCGGGGATTCAGCAGACGAGCAGTACTTC.

This clonotype was detected a few times. The chain employs TRBV5-8 and TRBJ1-2; D is ambiguous. V shed 0 bases and J shed 8 bases, with 8 bases lying between them. The CDR3 contains 12 residues. Germline CDR1 reads SGHTS; CDR2 reads YDEGEE. The CDR3, as DNA: TGTGCCAGCAGCTTGGCCGACCCCGGCTACACCTTC. This translates into CASSLADPGYTF.

The chain recombines TRBV19 with TRBJ2-1, with D uncertain. Deletions cut 5 bases from V and 3 bases from J, with 14 bases between. CDR1 is LNHDA, CDR2 SQIVND, per germline (reference sequence). The CDR3 extends over 15 amino acids. The CDR3 region is CASSQALWSYNEQFF. The DNA of the CDR3 is TGTGCCAGTAGTCAAGCCCTCTGGAGCTACAATGAGCAGTTCTTC.

This sequence joins TRBV6-6 and TRBJ2-2; 9 bases are a match to TRBD2. The CDR3 is made up of 16 amino acids. Germline V gene lookup returns CDR1 MNHNY and CDR2 SVGAGI (reference sequence). Trimming cost V 6 bases and J 7 bases; bases outside gene matches: 12. CDR3 region: CASSYGIAGDHGELFF. The CDR3 DNA sequence: TGTGCCAGCAGCTACGGAATAGCGGGGGATCACGGGGAGCTGTTTTTT.

The CDR3: CSAREPGETQYF. The CDR3 DNA sequence: TGCAGTGCTAGAGAACCCGGAGAGACCCAGTACTTC. J is TRBJ2-5 and V is TRBV20-1; D uncertain. CDR1 is DFQATT, CDR2 SNEGSKA, per germline (reference sequence). The V gene lost 0 bases and the J gene lost 4 bases, with 6 bases spanning the gap. CDR3 length equals 12 residues.

Here the CDR3 DNA reads TGTGCCAGCAGCCTAGCGGGGACAGCGACGACCTACGAGCAGTACGTC. Amino acids: CASSLAGTATTYEQYV. The V gene is TRBV7-2, the J gene TRBJ2-7; TRBD2 agrees at 9 bases. The CDR3 runs to 16 residues. CDR1 SGHTA and CDR2 FQGNSA come from the germline V gene.

The genes are TRBV12-3 or TRBV12-4 and TRBJ1-1, with D possibly being TRBD1 (5 bases). The CDR3 length is 12 residues. The V end was cut by 8 bases, the J end by 5 bases, with 12 bases between. The CDR3 nucleotides read TGTGCCAGCGCTCCTGGGGGAACTGAAGCTTTCTTT. This encodes CASAPGGTEAFF.

The chain carries TRBV15 and TRBJ2-5, with TRBD2 matching over 8 bases. The V gene's germline CDR1 is LNHNV and CDR2 YYDKDF (reference sequence). This CDR3 has 15 amino acids. The V and J ends lost 7 bases and 5 bases, in that order; junction bases with no gene match: 12. CDR3 nucleotide sequence: TGTGCCACCAACACACGGACGGGAGGGAGGGAGACCCAGTACTTC. It codes for CATNTRTGGRETQYF.

This clonotype was detected a few times. This chain connects TRBV19 to TRBJ1-2, with D unresolved. Germline lookup yields CDR1 LNHDA and CDR2 SQIVND (reference sequence). Trimming removed 2 bases at V and 4 bases at J, with 5 bases between. This CDR3 region has 12 residues. CDR3 region: CASSISSYGYTF. The CDR3 DNA is TGTGCCAGTAGTATATCCAGCTATGGCTACACCTTC.

The V gene is TRBV9, the J gene TRBJ1-1; 7 bases line up with TRBD1. This CDR3 has 13 residues. Germline CDR1 and CDR2: SGDLS and YYNGEE. Trimming took 3 bases from V and 7 from J; bases not matched to a gene: 6. CDR3 nucleotides: TGTGCCAGCAGCGGCGGGACAGAGTTTGAAGCTTTCTTT. This gives the protein CASSGGTEFEAFF.

As for this clonotype: One junction end disagrees with the germline gene, perhaps due to a read error. The rearrangement joins TRBV7-6 to TRBJ1-1; D is unresolved. The germline gives CDR1 SGHVS, CDR2 FNYEAQ. The CDR3 runs to 15 residues. The DNA for the CDR3 is TGTGCCAGCAGCTTAGAGGTTGGTTATAACACTGGAGCTTTCTTT. Translated, it gives CASSLEVGYNTGAFF.

This clonotype was counted only a few times. The chain employs TRBV5-8 and TRBJ2-4, with 9 bases lining up with TRBD1. There are 16 residues in the CDR3. In germline, CDR1 is SGHTS, CDR2 YDEGEE. J was trimmed by 0 bases and V by 7 bases; bases with no gene match: 8. The CDR3 nucleotides read TGTGCCAGCCTGTCGACAGGGGGAAAAGCCAAAAACATTCAGTACTTC. Protein product: CASLSTGGKAKNIQYF.